This T cell receptor beta chain was captured in a study of response to subunit inactivated influenza vaccine. Study results and caveats: Few new T cells, the authors suggested, are recruited by each seasonal influenza vaccination.

The length of the CDR3 is 16 residues. Trimming shortened V by 1 base and J by 4 bases, and 15 bases separated the two germline ends. Per the germline V gene, CDR1 is SGHTA and CDR2 is FQGNSA. TCRdb re-called the RT-PCR reads through MiXCR, storing one row per CDR3 protein. The sample lists 500,000 to 750,000 distinct CDR3 sequences, around 15% seen once, with around 10% in the top ten. This clonotype was found a few times. Its specificity is unknown. The chain employs TRBV7-2 and TRBJ2-3; the D gene is possibly TRBD1 (5 bases). The sample here was PBMCs from blood, taken about 13 days after vaccination. The clonotype comes from a man between 50 and 59 years old who received an inactivated influenza vaccine. CDR3 nucleotides: TGTGCCAGCAGCTTAGAGGGGTACTACTCCCCAGATACGCAGTATTTT. Translation gives CASSLEGYYSPDTQYF.